This TCR beta chain derives from a study of neurological immune-mediated disorders. Study-wide points: Private repertoires in all groups were suggested by the finding that expanded clones across subjects shared no CDR3 amino acid sequences.

The output of every sequencing run, over 180 million TCR-beta sequences, came from 15-18 subjects. TCRdb itself ran the 5' RACE reads through MiXCR, one entry per CDR3 protein. The sample includes about 66,000 distinct CDR3 sequences, nearly 10% of them seen just once. CDR1 and CDR2 from the germline V gene are MNHNS and SASEGT. This CDR3 has 16 residues. J gave up 5 bases and V 6 bases, and 10 bases lay outside the gene matches. This clonotype has at least ten counts. What it recognizes is unknown. The sample's time point: longitudinal time-point 2. It was from 2 million PBMCs stored at -80 C that the unsorted libraries were obtained.

The specimen sequenced was PBMCs. The sequence was collected from a man between 25 and 39 years old in good health. The chain uses TRBV6-1 and TRBJ2-7, with 13 nucleotides matching TRBD2. In nucleotides, the CDR3 is TGTGCCAGCAGCCCTGCGGGGACTAGCGGGACGGACGAGCAGTACTTC. It codes for CASSPAGTSGTDEQYF.